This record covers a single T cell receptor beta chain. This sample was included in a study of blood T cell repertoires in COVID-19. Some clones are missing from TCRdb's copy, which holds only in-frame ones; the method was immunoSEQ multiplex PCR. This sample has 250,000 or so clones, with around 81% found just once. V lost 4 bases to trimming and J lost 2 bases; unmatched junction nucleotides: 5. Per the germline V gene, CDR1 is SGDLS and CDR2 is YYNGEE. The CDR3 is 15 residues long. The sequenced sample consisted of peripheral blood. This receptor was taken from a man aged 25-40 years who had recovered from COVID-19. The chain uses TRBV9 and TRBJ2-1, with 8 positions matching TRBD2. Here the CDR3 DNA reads TGTGCCAGCAGCATTCGGGGGGGCCCCTACAATGAGCAGTTCTTC. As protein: CASSIRGGPYNEQFF.